The rows below give T cell receptor beta chains drawn from one sample of a study of T-cell memory formation after mild COVID-19. MiXCR was run by TCRdb on the 5' RACE reads, yielding one entry per CDR3 protein. The sample comprises about 82,000 distinct CDR3 sequences, over 10% of which are singletons, and roughly 40% rests with the top ten. The sample consisted of PBMCs or a T cell subset sorted from them (not recorded which). Every receptor here comes from a man aged 18 to 30 who had mild COVID-19 (a few samples of this study predate the infection). Cell type and time point are not known. CDR3s include the opening cysteine and the closing phenylalanine or tryptophan. The D gene is left open where the match is weak. The listing skips clone size in some rows; elsewhere it reads once, few, many or a size class.

v_gene	j_gene	d_gene	abundance	CDR3aa	CDR3nt
TRBV7-9	TRBJ1-1	-	few	CASSQREHKNTEAFF	TGTGCCAGCAGCCAACGGGAACACAAGAACACTGAAGCTTTCTTT
TRBV13	TRBJ2-1	TRBD1	many	CASSLGQGYYNEQFF	TGTGCCAGCAGCCTTGGACAGGGCTACTACAATGAGCAGTTCTTC
TRBV7-6	TRBJ2-5	-	few	CASSSRIPGHLQETQYF	TGTGCCAGCAGCTCTCGAATACCGGGACACCTCCAAGAGACCCAGTACTTC
TRBV4-1	TRBJ1-1	TRBD1	few	CASSQEGRGLGEDTEAFF	TGCGCCAGCAGCCAAGAGGGCAGGGGGCTGGGGGAGGACACTGAAGCTTTCTTT
TRBV6-5	TRBJ1-1	TRBD1	-	CASRFGQGSFSAFF	TGTGCCAGCAGATTCGGACAGGGTAGTTTCTCGGCTTTCTTT
TRBV7-9	TRBJ1-3	-	few	CASSLEGGRASGNTIYF	TGTGCCAGCAGCTTAGAAGGAGGGAGGGCCTCTGGAAACACCATATATTTT
TRBV27	TRBJ2-7	TRBD1	few	CASSLQRTGAYEQYF	TGTGCCAGCAGTCTGCAGCGGACAGGGGCCTACGAGCAGTACTTC
TRBV5-1	TRBJ2-3	-	-	CASSWEDGQLLTDTQYF	TGCGCCAGCAGCTGGGAAGACGGACAGCTCCTCACAGATACGCAGTATTTT
TRBV6-5	TRBJ2-1	TRBD2	few	CASSYRLAGDNEQFF	TGTGCCAGCAGTTACAGACTAGCGGGGGACAATGAGCAGTTCTTC
TRBV15	TRBJ2-7	TRBD1	-	CATSRGGTAPYEQYF	TGTGCCACCAGCAGAGGGGGGACAGCTCCCTACGAGCAGTACTTC
TRBV7-3	TRBJ2-3	TRBD2	-	CASSPGLAPDTQYF	TGTGCCAGCAGCCCTGGACTAGCGCCGGATACGCAGTATTTT
TRBV9	TRBJ2-7	-	few	CASSVEWGSYEQYF	TGTGCCAGCAGCGTAGAGTGGGGATCCTACGAGCAGTACTTC
TRBV29-1	TRBJ2-7	TRBD2	-	CSVAPAGGTPGEQYF	TGCAGCGTGGCCCCAGCGGGGGGCACTCCGGGGGAGCAGTACTTC
TRBV27	TRBJ1-1	-	-	CASSPGGLGAFF	TGTGCCAGCAGCCCTGGGGGGTTAGGAGCTTTCTTT
TRBV5-1	TRBJ2-7	TRBD1	few	CASSYGQGALYEQYF	TGCGCCAGCAGCTACGGACAGGGGGCCCTCTACGAGCAGTACTTC
TRBV20-1	TRBJ1-2	-	-	CSARVSPGGGYTF	TGCAGTGCTAGAGTCTCCCCCGGGGGTGGCTACACCTTC
TRBV10-1	TRBJ2-5	-	few	CASSHQAGTQYF	TGCGCCAGCAGTCACCAAGCTGGGACCCAGTACTTC
TRBV7-9	TRBJ2-3	-	few	CASSPYTDTQYF	TGTGCCAGCAGCCCATACACAGATACGCAGTATTTT
TRBV6-6	TRBJ2-2	TRBD1	-	CASSHGQGAFKFRELFF	TGTGCCAGCAGCCACGGACAGGGGGCCTTTAAATTTAGGGAGCTGTTTTTT
TRBV27	TRBJ2-2	-	few	CASSGSYAGELFF	TGTGCCAGCAGTGGCTCGTATGCCGGGGAGCTGTTTTTT
TRBV5-1	TRBJ2-5	-	few	CASSVWESQETQYF	TGCGCCAGCAGCGTCTGGGAGTCCCAAGAGACCCAGTACTTC
TRBV12-3/TRBV12-4	TRBJ2-5	-	few	CASSSTWTRETQYF	TGTGCCAGCAGTTCCACTTGGACGCGGGAGACCCAGTACTTC
TRBV12-3/TRBV12-4	TRBJ1-1	-	few	CASSTGSEAFF	TGTGCCAGCAGTACGGGGTCTGAAGCTTTCTTT
TRBV7-8	TRBJ2-4	-	few	CASSLGGDPIQYF	TGTGCCAGCAGCTTAGGGGGGGATCCCATTCAGTACTTC
TRBV12-3/TRBV12-4	TRBJ2-7	TRBD1	few	CASSFGWSSGQPYEQYF	TGTGCCAGCAGTTTCGGGTGGTCCTCGGGACAGCCATACGAGCAGTACTTC
TRBV6-5	TRBJ1-6	-	many	CASSYAFSQGQNSPLHF	TGTGCCAGCAGTTACGCCTTTTCTCAGGGGCAAAATTCACCCCTCCACTTT
TRBV12-3/TRBV12-4	TRBJ2-7	TRBD1	-	CASSFFDRGRGDEQYF	TGTGCCAGCAGTTTCTTCGACAGGGGGCGAGGCGACGAGCAGTACTTC
TRBV6-5	TRBJ1-2	-	-	CASSYYAGAYGYTF	TGTGCCAGCAGTTACTATGCGGGGGCGTATGGCTACACCTTC
TRBV27	TRBJ2-1	-	many	CASSFRGSYNEQFF	TGTGCCAGCAGTTTCAGGGGATCCTACAATGAGCAGTTCTTC
TRBV6-5	TRBJ2-3	TRBD1	-	CASSEDRGTDTQYF	TGTGCCAGCAGTGAGGACAGGGGCACAGATACGCAGTATTTT
TRBV4-2	TRBJ1-5	-	-	CASSGGNNQPQHF	TGTGCCAGCAGCGGGGGGAACAATCAGCCCCAGCATTTT
TRBV6-5	TRBJ1-4	-	few	CASSTGYGRGEKLFF	TGTGCCAGCAGCACCGGTTATGGGAGGGGTGAAAAACTGTTTTTT
TRBV4-2	TRBJ1-1	TRBD1	few	CASSTGATEAFF	TGTGCCAGCAGCACAGGGGCCACTGAAGCTTTCTTT
TRBV11-2	TRBJ2-5	TRBD2	-	CASSSPGLAWETQYF	TGTGCCAGCAGCAGCCCGGGACTAGCTTGGGAGACCCAGTACTTC
TRBV7-2	TRBJ1-2	-	-	CASSPGTSYGYTF	TGTGCCAGCAGCCCCGGGACATCGTATGGCTACACCTTC
TRBV29-1	TRBJ2-1	TRBD1	-	CSVEGQGEYNEQFF	TGCAGCGTCGAGGGACAGGGGGAATACAATGAGCAGTTCTTC
TRBV2	TRBJ1-6	TRBD1	-	CASSRWGTAPNSPLHF	TGTGCCAGCAGCAGATGGGGGACAGCACCCAATTCACCCCTCCACTTT
TRBV27	TRBJ1-1	TRBD1	few	CASSLQQGSTEAFF	TGTGCCAGCAGTTTACAACAGGGGAGCACTGAAGCTTTCTTT
TRBV5-6	TRBJ2-5	-	-	CASSLGGPGTQYF	TGTGCCAGCAGCTTGGGGGGGCCCGGGACCCAGTACTTC
TRBV7-6	TRBJ1-1	-	many	CASSLAQGLNTEAFF	TGTGCCAGCAGCTTAGCTCAGGGGTTGAACACTGAAGCTTTCTTT